Shown below are 7 T cell receptor beta chains from a single sample sequenced in a study of beta chain features in type 1 diabetes. What was sequenced were expressed TCRB transcripts, since all of the isolated RNA had been reverse transcribed. Sequencing used immunoSEQ multiplex PCR; TCRdb keeps in-frame clones, though not all of them. The data hold about 260,000 clones, with over 65% observed a single time. The material sequenced was naive CD4+ T cells from blood. These TCRs come from a man aged 25-45 years in good health.

This clone occurred once. The chain has TRBV20-1 and TRBJ1-1, with D unresolved. With 6 bases removed from V and 5 bases from J, the gap between germline ends came to 10 bases. The CDR3 runs 11 residues. Per the germline V gene, CDR1 is DFQATT and CDR2 is SNEGSKA (reference sequence). CDR3 amino acids: CSATQPTEAFF. The DNA for the CDR3 is TGCAGTGCCACACAACCAACTGAAGCTTTCTTT.

The chain carries TRBV5-6 and TRBJ2-4; no definite D call. V lost 1 base and J lost 8, with 10 bases in between. In germline, CDR1 is SGHDT, CDR2 YYEEEE. This CDR3 spans 13 amino acids. The CDR3 coding sequence is TGTGCCAGCAGCTTGAGCACGAAGGACATTCAGTACTTC. This codes for CASSLSTKDIQYF.

The chain couples TRBV7-9 to TRBJ2-3, with D tentatively TRBD1 (5 bases). Trimming removed 3 bases from V and 2 bases from J, with 9 bases in between. Germline V gives CDR1 SEHNR, CDR2 FQNEAQ (reference sequence). This CDR3 spans 14 amino acids. The CDR3 DNA follows: TGTGCCAGCAGCTTCACAGGTTTCACAGATACGCAGTATTTT. Its protein product is CASSFTGFTDTQYF.

This sequence joins TRBV7-9 and TRBJ2-5, with a tentative D call TRBD2 (6 bases). CDR1 SEHNR and CDR2 FQNEAQ come from the germline V gene (reference sequence). V dropped 5 bases and J dropped 1 base, with 14 bases sitting between them. The length of the CDR3 is 15 residues. The CDR3 loop is CASSVAGSLQETQYF. DNA for the CDR3: TGTGCCAGCAGCGTCGCCGGGAGCCTCCAAGAGACCCAGTACTTC. Using reference TRBV7-9 and TRBJ2-5 for the parts outside the CDR3, the full variable domain is DTGVSQNPRHKITKRGQNVTFRCDPISEHNRLYWYRQTLGQGPEFLTYFQNEAQLEKSRLLSDRFSAERPKGSFSTLEIQRTEQGDSAMYLCASSVAGSLQETQYFGPGTRLLVL.

A few counts support this clone. This sequence joins TRBV6-6 and TRBJ2-3; 7 nucleotides align to TRBD1. J lost 3 bases, V lost 3 bases, and 3 bases had no gene match. Germline V gene lookup returns CDR1 MNHNY and CDR2 SVGAGI (reference sequence). The CDR3 has 14 amino acids. Written as DNA, the CDR3 is TGTGCCAGCAGTTATGAGACAGGGACAGATACGCAGTATTTT. Protein sequence: CASSYETGTDTQYF.

V usage is TRBV6-4 and J usage is TRBJ1-1; 9 bases align to TRBD1. The V gene's germline CDR1 is MRHNA and CDR2 SNTAGT. The CDR3 length is 13 residues. Unmatched junction bases numbered 1, after V lost 7 bases and J lost 1 base. The DNA for the CDR3 is TGTGCCAGCAAGGGACAGGGGAACACTGAAGCTTTCTTT. It specifies CASKGQGNTEAFF.

The chain couples TRBV10-3 to TRBJ2-1; 8 nucleotides line up with TRBD2. The CDR3 is made up of 16 amino acids. Germline CDR1 reads ENHRY; CDR2 reads SYGVKD. The V and J ends lost 2 bases and 9 bases, in that order; junction bases with no gene match: 12. The CDR3 nucleotides are TGTGCCATCAGTGAGGCGGGAGGAGGGGTGAGTGGTGAGCAGTTCTTC. This translates into CAISEAGGGVSGEQFF.